The clone carrying this T cell receptor beta chain showed up just a few times. As yet, its antigen is unknown. This entry belongs to a study of T-cell reconstitution after alpha-beta-depleted transplantation in children. The V gene's germline CDR1 is LGHNT and CDR2 FRNRAP. The CDR3 is 15 amino acids. Losses at the gene ends were 5 bases for V and 4 bases for J; bases not matched to a gene: 8. The study's findings and limits: Where some patients showed high TCRbeta diversity at day 60, it came from recipient T cells and thymic progenitors that had survived. Several hundred expanded graft clones reportedly supplied alpha-beta T cells about two months after transplant.

For TCRbeta, the library was prepared with unique molecular identifiers. TCRdb used MiXCR to reprocess the PCR reads, holding one entry per CDR3 protein. The sample includes 800,000 to 1,000,000 distinct CDR3 sequences, less than 30% of them seen just once. The rearrangement links TRBV12-5 to TRBJ2-7; TRBD1 matches at 10 bases. The clonotype was recovered from a boy younger than two who had a stem cell transplant for SCID, so the T cells may come from the graft donor. This material consisted of PBMCs, mostly from graft donor cells, taken 360 days after TCRalphabeta/CD19-depleted stem cell transplant. CDR3 amino acids: CASGPRRDRGYEQYF. CDR3 in DNA: TGTGCTAGTGGTCCCCGGCGGGACAGGGGTTACGAGCAGTACTTC.